A single sample gave rise to the 10 T cell receptor beta chains below, sequenced in a study of blood T cell repertoires in COVID-19. Clones were read by immunoSEQ multiplex PCR, and TCRdb kept only the in-frame ones, dropping some. The data show about 97,000 clones, over 70% seen once. Specimen: peripheral blood. The source is a man in his sixties with acute or convalescent COVID-19.

This rearrangement joins TRBV3-1 (or the pseudogene TRBV3-2) to TRBJ2-1, with D perhaps matching TRBD1 (5 bases). In germline, CDR1 is LGHDT, CDR2 YNNKEL (reference sequence). V lost 4 bases to trimming and J lost 0 bases, with 10 bases between them. There are 15 residues in the CDR3. CDR3 nucleotides: TGTGCCAGCAGCCTACAGGTGAGCTCCTACAATGAGCAGTTCTTC. Translated: CASSLQVSSYNEQFF.

The chain joins TRBV19 to TRBJ1-2, with D unresolved. CDR1 is LNHDA, CDR2 SQIVND, per germline (reference sequence). V lost 3 bases and J 0 bases, leaving 8 bases between the germline ends. The CDR3 is 14 residues long. The CDR3 sequence: CASSISVTNYGYTF. The CDR3 coding sequence is TGTGCCAGTAGTATTTCAGTTACTAACTATGGCTACACCTTC.

This clone came up once. V is TRBV11-3 and J is TRBJ2-7; TRBD1 matches 8 bases. CDR3 length: 15 residues. Germline lookup yields CDR1 SGHNT and CDR2 YENEEA. Germline trimming cut 1 base from V and 4 bases from J; bases unmatched to any gene: 6. CDR3 DNA: TGTGCCAGCAGCTTAGGACAGGGGTATATGTACGAGCAGTACTTC. Amino acid sequence: CASSLGQGYMYEQYF.

J is TRBJ2-7 and V is TRBV4-2; 9 positions match TRBD2. CDR3 length: 15 residues. V shed 0 bases, J shed 10 bases, and the junction held 10 bases outside the gene matches. Germline V lookup: CDR1 LGHNA, CDR2 YNFKEQ. The CDR3 is CASSQDSATSGNQYF. Written as DNA, the CDR3 is TGTGCCAGCAGCCAAGATTCGGCGACTAGCGGAAACCAGTACTTC.

This clone was recorded once. This chain uses TRBV5-1 with TRBJ1-6; tentative D call: TRBD1 (5 bases). The CDR3 has 16 amino acids. Germline V lookup: CDR1 SGHRS, CDR2 YFSETQ. V lost 4 bases, J lost 8 bases, and 19 bases lay in between. The CDR3 nucleotides read TGCGCCAGCAGCGCCTCTTACAGGAGCGCCGATTCACCCCTCCACTTT. Translation: CASSASYRSADSPLHF.

This clone was recorded many times. The CDR3 DNA reads TGCGCCAGCAGCCAGGGGCCTTTGGCGGGGGAACTAGGTGATACGCAGTATTTT. Amino acid sequence: CASSQGPLAGELGDTQYF. This chain uses TRBV4-3 with TRBJ2-3; 7 bases match TRBD2. This CDR3 contains 18 residues. CDR1 and CDR2 (germline): LGHNA, YSLEER. The ends lost 3 bases at V and 6 bases at J; junction bases unmatched: 18.

The V gene is TRBV4-2, the J gene TRBJ2-2; TRBD1 matches 7 bases. Germline CDR1 is LGHNA and CDR2 is YNFKEQ. CDR3 length: 17 residues. Germline trimming cut 2 bases from V and 4 bases from J; bases unmatched to any gene: 10. CDR3 coding DNA: TGTGCCAGCAGCCAACCAAGACAGGGCGCGGTCACCGGGGAGCTGTTTTTT. This translates into CASSQPRQGAVTGELFF.

This chain connects TRBV29-1 to TRBJ2-3, with 7 bases lining up with TRBD2. The ends lost 4 bases at V and 0 bases at J; junction bases unmatched: 4. Germline V gene data show CDR1 as SQVTM and CDR2 as ANQGSEA. The CDR3 runs to 14 residues. The CDR3 DNA follows: TGCAGCGTTGCGACTAGCTTCAGCACAGATACGCAGTATTTT. The encoded protein is CSVATSFSTDTQYF.

The CDR3, as DNA: TGTGCCACCAGCAGAGCCTGGCAGGGGGCAGGTCTCGCTGAAGCTTTCTTT. Translating it yields CATSRAWQGAGLAEAFF. V gene TRBV15 combines with J gene TRBJ1-1, with 8 positions matching TRBD1. The CDR3 covers 17 residues. Trimming cost V 1 base and J 6 bases; bases outside gene matches: 13. The V gene's germline CDR1 is LNHNV and CDR2 YYDKDF (reference sequence).

This clone was seen a single time. CDR3 sequence (DNA): TGCGCCAGCAGCTTGGGAGGGACAGGGAGCGACAATGAGCAGTTCTTC. This gives the protein CASSLGGTGSDNEQFF. This chain links TRBV5-1 with TRBJ2-1; 9 nucleotides line up with TRBD1. The CDR3 extends over 16 amino acids. V lost 0 bases, J lost 5 bases, and 6 bases stayed unmatched. Germline lookup yields CDR1 SGHRS and CDR2 YFSETQ.